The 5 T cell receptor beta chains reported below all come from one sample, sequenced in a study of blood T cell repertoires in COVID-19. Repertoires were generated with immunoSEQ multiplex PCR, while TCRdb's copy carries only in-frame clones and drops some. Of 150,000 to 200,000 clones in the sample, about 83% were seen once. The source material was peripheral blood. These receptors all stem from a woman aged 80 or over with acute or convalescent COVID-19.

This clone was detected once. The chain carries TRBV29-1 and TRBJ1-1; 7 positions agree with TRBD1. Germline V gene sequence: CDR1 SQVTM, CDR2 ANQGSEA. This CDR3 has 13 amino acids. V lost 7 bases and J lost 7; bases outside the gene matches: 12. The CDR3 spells CSATGTEPREAFF. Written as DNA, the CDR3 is TGCAGCGCCACCGGGACAGAACCCCGTGAAGCTTTCTTT.

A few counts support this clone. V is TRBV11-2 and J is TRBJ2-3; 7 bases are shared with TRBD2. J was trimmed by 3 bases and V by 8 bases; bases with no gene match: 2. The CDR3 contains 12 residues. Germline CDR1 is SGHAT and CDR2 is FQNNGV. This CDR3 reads CASGRVTDTQYF. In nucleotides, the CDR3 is TGTGCCAGCGGGAGGGTGACAGATACGCAGTATTTT.

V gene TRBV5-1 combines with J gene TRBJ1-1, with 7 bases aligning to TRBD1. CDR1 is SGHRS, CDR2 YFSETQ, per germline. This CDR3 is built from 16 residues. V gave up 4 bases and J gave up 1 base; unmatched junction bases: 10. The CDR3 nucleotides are TGCGCCAGCAGCCTCCAGACAGGGCCGACGAACACTGAAGCTTTCTTT. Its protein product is CASSLQTGPTNTEAFF.

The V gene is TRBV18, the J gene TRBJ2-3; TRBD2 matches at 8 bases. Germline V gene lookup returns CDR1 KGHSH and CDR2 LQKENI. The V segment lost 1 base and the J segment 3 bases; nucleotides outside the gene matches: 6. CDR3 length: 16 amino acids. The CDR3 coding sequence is TGTGCCAGCTCACCACGATTCGGGAGGGGGACAGATACGCAGTATTTT. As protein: CASSPRFGRGTDTQYF.

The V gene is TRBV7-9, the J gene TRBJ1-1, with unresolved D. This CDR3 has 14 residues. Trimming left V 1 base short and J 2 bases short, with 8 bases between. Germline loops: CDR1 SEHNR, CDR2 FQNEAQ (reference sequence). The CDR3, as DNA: TGTGCCAGCAGCTTAGGGAGATCTAACACTGAAGCTTTCTTT. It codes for CASSLGRSNTEAFF.